Below, 17 T cell receptor beta chains from the same sample are listed, as sequenced in a study of T-cell reconstitution after alpha-beta-depleted transplantation in children. Construction of the TCRbeta library involved unique molecular identifiers. TCRdb re-analysed the PCR reads in MiXCR, keeping a single row per CDR3 protein. The table lists about 610,000 distinct CDR3 sequences, roughly a tenth of them singletons, with 4% in the top ten. The sequences come from PBMCs from the stem cell graft donor, collected from the stem cell graft. The receptors were sampled from a human donor who donated a stem cell graft to a child with acute myeloid leukemia.

The chain couples TRBV6-2 or TRBV6-3 to TRBJ2-7, with TRBD2 matching over 11 bases. Looked up from germline, CDR1 is MNHEY and CDR2 is SVGEGT. After removal of 0 bases from V and 9 bases from J, the junction contained 16 bases not matched to a gene. This CDR3 region has 18 residues. CDR3 region: CASSYSMGLAESIGRQYF. The CDR3 DNA sequence: TGTGCCAGCAGTTACTCGATGGGACTAGCGGAGTCCATCGGTCGGCAGTACTTC.

This clonotype was seen more than once but under ten times. The rearrangement uses TRBV4-2 and TRBJ2-7; D is perhaps TRBD2 (5 bases). Deletions cut 0 bases from V and 3 bases from J, with 15 bases between. The germline gives CDR1 LGHNA, CDR2 YNFKEQ. The CDR3 extends over 16 amino acids. CDR3 protein: CASSQELSSKVYEQYF. The CDR3 DNA reads as TGTGCCAGCAGCCAAGAACTTTCTAGCAAGGTCTACGAGCAGTACTTC.

The J gene is TRBJ1-1, the V gene TRBV11-3; D is ambiguous. Between the trimmed V and J ends, which lost 1 base and 1 base, there was a span of 4 bases. Germline CDR1 is SGHNT and CDR2 is YENEEA. CDR3 size: 13 residues. CDR3 amino acids: CASSLAWNTEAFF. In nucleotides, the CDR3 is TGTGCCAGCAGCTTAGCATGGAACACTGAAGCTTTCTTT.

This clonotype was counted many times. The rearrangement links TRBV30 to TRBJ2-2, with D maybe TRBD1 (5 bases). The V end was cut by 4 bases, the J end by 2 bases, with 14 bases between. The CDR3 runs 15 residues. Germline V gene lookup returns CDR1 GTSNPN and CDR2 SVGIG (reference sequence). The CDR3 spells CAWNFGAINTGELFF. CDR3 nucleotide sequence: TGTGCCTGGAACTTTGGGGCGATTAACACCGGGGAGCTGTTTTTT.

J is TRBJ1-4 and V is TRBV4-2; D ambiguous. The length of the CDR3 is 18 residues. The V end lost 4 bases, the J end lost 7 bases, and 25 bases lay between the germline ends. The germline gives CDR1 LGHNA, CDR2 YNFKEQ. In DNA, the CDR3 is TGTGCCAGCAGCCCGCGGTACGGGAGGGCCGCCGGTGGTGAAAAACTGTTTTTT. Translation: CASSPRYGRAAGGEKLFF.

Many counts were recorded for this clonotype. The J gene is TRBJ2-5, the V gene TRBV20-1; D might be TRBD1 or TRBD2, each matching 6 bases. Trimming cost V 4 bases and J 4 bases, with 19 bases left between them. Germline V gives CDR1 DFQATT, CDR2 SNEGSKA (reference sequence). This CDR3 spans 15 amino acids. The CDR3 DNA reads as TGCAGTGCTAAAGGGGGACTCAGGGATCGAGAGACCCAGTACTTC. Encoded protein: CSAKGGLRDRETQYF.

This clonotype was seen only a few times. The V and J genes are TRBV9 and TRBJ2-3, with D possibly being TRBD2 (6 bases). Germline-derived CDR1 and CDR2 are SGDLS and YYNGEE. There are 14 residues in the CDR3. Trimming stripped 0 bases from V and 8 bases from J, with 13 bases between. CDR3 sequence: CASSVEPPGGTQYF. The CDR3, as DNA: TGTGCCAGCAGCGTAGAGCCCCCCGGGGGTACGCAGTATTTT.

This clonotype was counted a few times. This chain joins TRBV28 and TRBJ1-2, with D perhaps TRBD1 (5 bases). Between the trimmed V and J ends, which lost 4 bases and 6 bases, there was a span of 18 bases. This CDR3 comprises 15 residues. Per the germline V gene, CDR1 is MDHEN and CDR2 is SYDVKM. CDR3 in DNA: TGTGCCAGCAGTTACCCCCTAGTAAACAGGAATGGCTACACCTTC. It is translated as CASSYPLVNRNGYTF.

This clonotype has a handful of counts. This chain connects TRBV6-1 to TRBJ1-2; no firm D call. The germline V and J ends were trimmed by 6 bases and 8 bases, with 13 bases remaining between them. Germline V gene data show CDR1 as MNHNS and CDR2 as SASEGT. This CDR3 is built from 12 residues. The CDR3 region has the DNA TGTGCCAGCAGGGCAGCGGGCTGGGGCTACACCTTC. It codes for CASRAAGWGYTF.

The DNA for the CDR3 is TGCGCCAGCAGCCCGGAACAGGGCGCGGGGGCTGAAGCTTTCTTT. This sequence encodes CASSPEQGAGAEAFF. J is TRBJ1-1 and V is TRBV5-1; possibly TRBD1 for D (6 bases). This CDR3 is built from 15 residues. CDR1 and CDR2 (germline): SGHRS, YFSETQ. V shed 4 bases and J shed 6 bases, with 19 bases lying between them.

This clonotype has just a few counts. This chain uses TRBV6-1 with TRBJ2-1; D unclear. V dropped 6 bases and J dropped 0 bases, with 18 bases sitting between them. The germline gives CDR1 MNHNS, CDR2 SASEGT. This CDR3 has 17 amino acids. CDR3 loop: CASSLLEAGGSYNEQFF. The CDR3 region has the DNA TGTGCCAGCAGCCTATTAGAGGCCGGCGGCTCCTACAATGAGCAGTTCTTC.

This clonotype came up many times. V and J are TRBV7-9 and TRBJ1-1; D perhaps matches TRBD1 (5 bases). The CDR3 is 14 amino acids. V lost 2 bases and J lost 2, with 9 bases in between. Per the germline V gene, CDR1 is SEHNR and CDR2 is FQNEAQ (reference sequence). The CDR3 is CASSLRDGNTEAFF. DNA for the CDR3: TGTGCCAGCAGCTTACGGGACGGTAACACTGAAGCTTTCTTT.

The CDR3 sequence is CASSLSEATAKNIQYF. CDR3 sequence (DNA): TGTGCCAGCAGTTTATCTGAAGCCACAGCCAAAAACATTCAGTACTTC. This chain connects TRBV28 to TRBJ2-4, with D unresolved. The ends were cut back, 1 base at V and 0 bases at J, with 10 bases in the middle. Germline V lookup: CDR1 MDHEN, CDR2 SYDVKM. The length of the CDR3 is 16 residues. Full variable domain (remainder filled in from reference TRBV28 and TRBJ2-4): DVKVTQSSRYLVKRTGEKVFLECVQDMDHENMFWYRQDPGLGLRLIYFSYDVKMKEKGDIPEGYSVSREKKERFSLILESASTNQTSMYLCASSLSEATAKNIQYFGAGTRLSVL.

This clonotype has only a few counts. The chain carries TRBV28 and TRBJ2-1; D gene ambiguous. The V end lost 9 bases, the J end lost 6 bases, and 15 bases lay between the germline ends. Germline V gene sequence: CDR1 MDHEN, CDR2 SYDVKM. The CDR3 totals 13 residues. The CDR3 loop reads CASSLSQLNEQFF. The DNA for the CDR3 is TGTGCCAGTTCCCTGTCCCAACTCAATGAGCAGTTCTTC. Looking up the rest from reference TRBV28 and TRBJ2-1 gives the full variable domain: DVKVTQSSRYLVKRTGEKVFLECVQDMDHENMFWYRQDPGLGLRLIYFSYDVKMKEKGDIPEGYSVSREKKERFSLILESASTNQTSMYLCASSLSQLNEQFFGPGTRLTVL.

This clonotype was detected many times. The chain recombines TRBV5-1 with TRBJ2-7; 10 bases agree with TRBD1. V gave up 0 bases and J gave up 2 bases; unmatched junction bases: 2. In germline, CDR1 is SGHRS, CDR2 YFSETQ. The CDR3 loop spans 15 amino acids. The CDR3: CASSLAGTGAYEQYF. CDR3 in DNA: TGCGCCAGCAGCTTGGCCGGGACAGGGGCCTACGAGCAGTACTTC.

In this sample, this clonotype turned up a few times. The V and J genes are TRBV29-1 and TRBJ2-7, with unresolved D. From germline, CDR1 is SQVTM and CDR2 ANQGSEA. This CDR3 comprises 12 residues. Trimming removed 5 bases from V and 0 bases from J, with 8 bases in between. This CDR3 reads CSVTHGSYEQYF. In DNA, the CDR3 is TGCAGCGTTACCCACGGCTCCTACGAGCAGTACTTC.

This clonotype was picked up one time. A much larger clone differs by one base, so this may be a read error. The chain joins TRBV29-1 to TRBJ2-5; 8 bases match TRBD2. Trimming cost V 7 bases and J 2 bases; bases outside gene matches: 15. Germline V gene lookup returns CDR1 SQVTM and CDR2 ANQGSEA. The CDR3 totals 16 residues. CDR3 protein: CSAVPPGLGYQETQYF. DNA for the CDR3: TGCAGCGCTGTCCCCCCGGGACTAGGATATCAAGAGACCCAGTACTTC. Full variable domain (missing parts from reference TRBV29-1 and TRBJ2-5): SAVISQKPSRDICQRGTSLTIQCQVDSQVTMMFWYRQQPGQSLTLIATANQGSEATYESGFVIDKFPISRPNLTFSTLTVSNMSPEDSSIYLCSAVPPGLGYQETQYFGPGTRLLVL.